A single TCR beta chain is shown here with its context. It has no known antigen specificity. An end of the junction differs from the germline gene, which may be a read error. The data derive from a study of tumor-infiltrating lymphocytes in primary liver carcinoma (TCRdb year 2017). Regarding the complete study: Between late 2015 and 2016, a few patients in China with histopathologically diagnosed primary liver carcinoma had surgical resection. Of the five patients, three men and two women aged 30 to 69 years, four had hepatocellular carcinoma and one had combined HCC and intrahepatic cholangiocarcinoma. The tumors of the five patients were staged as T1-T3 N0M0, with maximum diameters ranging from roughly 4.2 to 10 cm. Each sample produced roughly 3.5 to 7.13 million productive TCRbeta reads, and read depth showed no significant difference between tissue types. TCRbeta repertoire sequencing, expression microarrays and whole-exome sequencing were combined in the study across five regions of each liver tumor, with adjacent normal tissue and blood also included. A total of 35 or so specimens from 5 patients went through TCRbeta repertoire sequencing, namely 25 tumor regions, 5 adjacent noncancerous liver tissues and 5 peripheral blood samples. Repertoires from technical replicates were highly reproducible, with mean shared-clone rates approximately 0.88 and correlation coefficients above 0.95. Results and caveats for the whole study, not just this receptor: Only the TCR beta chain was sequenced, so true repertoire diversity is likely underestimated because unpaired alpha chains were not captured. Since the samples were bulk and unsorted, there was no way to compare CD4+ and CD8+ T cell repertoires. The top 250 clones accounted for a significantly greater share of the repertoire in tumors than in blood (p = 0.039). Consistent with antigen-driven expansion, pairs of tumor regions showed higher repertoire overlap (mean around 36%) than either tumor-adjacent pairs (roughly 17%) or tumor-blood pairs (about 15%). The study included only four to six patients, and the authors note findings should be validated in a larger study.

As encoded in the germline V gene, CDR1 is SGHNT while CDR2 is YENEEA. The CDR3 holds 14 amino acids from the cysteine to the phenylalanine. The retained sequence is limited to the CDR3, 42 bases, with the frame set at the first base. A constant-region primer and ProtoScript II reverse transcriptase were used to reverse-transcribe TCRbeta-specific cDNA from around 530 ng total RNA. Three nested multiplex PCR rounds, following a slightly modified ARM-PCR procedure, were used to build the TCRbeta libraries. The first two PCR rounds used multiplex TRBV1-TRBV30 forward primers with a Cbeta reverse primer, each for roughly 10 cycles. Sample barcodes and Illumina adapters were attached in a final 25-cycle PCR using Deep VentR polymerase. Before sequencing, amplicons between 200 and 500 bp were purified from gel using a QIAquick gel extraction kit. An Illumina HiSeq 2500 was used to sequence the TCRbeta amplicons with 250-bp paired-end reads. As for the original processing: To recover full CDR3 sequences, reads were quality-trimmed using Trimmomatic v0.33 and paired reads were then merged using FLASH v1.2.11. MiGEC v1.2.1b assigned V, D and J germline segments to the rearranged TCRbeta sequences. Clonotype statistics, along with Shannon-Wiener diversity indices, were calculated using VDJtools v1.0.0. Except for diversity analysis, only the 250 most abundant clonotypes of each sample were used in subsequent analyses to reduce sampling bias. TCRdb trimmed public reads at Q25 via fastp, called clones via MiXCR and kept in-frame beta chains. All rows with the same CDR3 protein become a single entry with the most common DNA and genes. What appears here as the V and J calls and clone size reflects TCRdb's work, not the paper's. The sample profile shows hundreds of thousands of distinct CDR3 sequences; 50% to 70% of them were found once. In total, the top ten clones hold roughly 9% of the sample.

Blood RNA was extracted from unsorted whole blood with TRIzol reagent; germline DNA came from the DNeasy Blood & Tissue kit. Patients had chronic HBV infection and were treatment-naive at sampling. Before surgery, around 4 milliliters of peripheral blood were drawn into K2EDTA tubes. This TCR came from a man in his forties with primary liver carcinoma and hepatitis B virus infection. Sequencing was performed on peripheral blood. This chain joins TRBV11-3 to TRBJ2-1; TRBD2 is a weak D gene call, 6 bases matching. The CDR3 reads CASNLGGVNGEQLF. The bases read TGTGCCAGCAACTTGGGAGGTGTGAATGGTGAGCAGCTCTTC.